The next 16 T cell receptor beta chains were all read from a single sample in a study of T cells after yellow fever vaccination (dated 2019 in TCRdb). The protocol used for the library was 5' RACE. Data came from an Illumina NovaSeq 6000. In-frame beta chains were kept once TCRdb had trimmed the public reads at Q25 with fastp and called clones with MiXCR. Entries are consolidated by CDR3 protein sequence, retaining the most common genes and DNA. The sample table contains a few hundred thousand distinct CDR3 sequences; only one count was recorded for around 8.6% of them. About 3.5% of the sample lies in the top ten. Taken with the paper, the label for treatment or condition translates to: live attenuated yellow fever vaccine strain. The specimen comprised CD4+ T cells sorted from PBMCs, sampled 5 days after the yellow fever booster vaccination. The receptors originated from a man aged 18 to 29 who received the YFV17D yellow fever vaccine.

This clonotype was seen a handful of times. This rearrangement joins TRBV30 to TRBJ1-1, with no clear D. This CDR3 is 12 amino acids long. Trimming pared 1 base from V and 6 bases from J, leaving 9 bases between. CDR1 is GTSNPN and CDR2 is SVGIG in the germline V gene (reference sequence). CDR3 bases: TGTGCCTGGAGTGACGGCCGGGCTGAAGCTTTCTTT. Translated, it gives CAWSDGRAEAFF.

V gene TRBV20-1 combines with J gene TRBJ2-5; either TRBD1 or TRBD2 may supply D (5 bases each). CDR1 and CDR2 from the germline V gene are DFQATT and SNEGSKA (reference sequence). V lost 6 bases to trimming and J lost 2 bases, with 10 bases between them. The CDR3 length is 12 residues. The CDR3 is CSAWGPQETQYF. The CDR3 nucleotides are TGCAGTGCGTGGGGACCACAAGAGACCCAGTACTTC.

The sample holds a few counts of this clonotype. The chain links TRBV6-5 to TRBJ2-5; D is perhaps TRBD1 or TRBD2 (5 bases each). The CDR3 is made up of 14 amino acids. The V gene lost 6 bases and the J gene lost 4 bases, with 15 bases spanning the gap. Per germline, CDR1 MNHEY and CDR2 SVGAGI. The CDR3 nucleotides read TGTGCCAGCAGCTCCAGGGTGGGGAGAGAGACCCAGTACTTC. It specifies CASSSRVGRETQYF.

The chain is built from TRBV5-6 and TRBJ1-5; possibly TRBD1 for D (5 bases). Germline V gene sequence: CDR1 SGHDT, CDR2 YYEEEE. The CDR3 totals 17 residues. The V gene lost 1 base and the J gene lost 4 bases, with 18 bases spanning the gap. CDR3 region: CASSLLSGTGWNQPQHF. Written as DNA, the CDR3 is TGTGCCAGCAGCTTGCTCTCAGGGACGGGGTGGAATCAGCCCCAGCATTTT.

The J gene is TRBJ2-3, the V gene TRBV5-4; 9 bases are shared with TRBD2. Germline lookup yields CDR1 SGHNT and CDR2 YYREEE (reference sequence). V shed 4 bases and J 5 bases; nucleotides not matched to a gene: 14. CDR3 length: 17 residues. CDR3 protein: CASSQRARGGAEDTQYF. The CDR3 coding sequence is TGTGCCAGCAGCCAAAGAGCGCGGGGGGGCGCCGAAGATACGCAGTATTTT.

This clonotype has at least ten counts. The rearrangement links TRBV29-1 to TRBJ1-1, with 9 bases lining up with TRBD1. CDR3 length equals 16 residues. CDR1 is SQVTM, CDR2 ANQGSEA, per germline. V was pared by 1 base and J by 4 bases, with 10 bases of the junction left unmatched. CDR3 region: CSVEGAFLDRGTEAFF. In DNA, the CDR3 is TGCAGCGTTGAAGGTGCTTTTTTGGACAGGGGCACTGAAGCTTTCTTT.

The CDR3 sequence is CASSPDRAVNTIYF. As DNA, the CDR3 is TGTGCCAGCAGCCCGGACAGGGCTGTCAACACCATATATTTT. The V call is TRBV7-2, the J call TRBJ1-3; 8 bases map to TRBD1. The J segment lost 7 bases and the V segment lost 5 bases, leaving 7 bases of the junction unmatched. CDR3 length equals 14 residues. Germline loops: CDR1 SGHTA, CDR2 FQGNSA.

This clonotype was detected many times. V gene TRBV7-3 combines with J gene TRBJ2-2; unclear D gene. The CDR3 is made up of 14 amino acids. Germline V CDR1 and CDR2: SGHTA, FQGTGA. With 2 bases removed from V and 3 bases from J, the gap between germline ends came to 7 bases. CDR3 in DNA: TGTGCCAGCAGCTTATCCCTCTACACCGGGGAGCTGTTTTTT. Its translation: CASSLSLYTGELFF.

This clonotype was recorded a few times. This chain joins TRBV5-1 and TRBJ2-5, with D perhaps matching TRBD1 (5 bases). V was pared by 6 bases and J by 5 bases, with 14 bases between. Germline V gives CDR1 SGHRS, CDR2 YFSETQ. The CDR3 consists of 13 residues. The CDR3 here is CASTSPGSETQYF. CDR3 coding DNA: TGCGCCAGCACCTCCCCAGGGTCTGAGACCCAGTACTTC.

This clonotype was observed many times. The rearrangement uses TRBV5-1 and TRBJ2-1, with a possible D match to TRBD1 (5 bases). V was clipped by 1 base and J by 7 bases, with 9 bases between them. Germline V gene data show CDR1 as SGHRS and CDR2 as YFSETQ. The CDR3 runs to 13 residues. CDR3 residues: CASSLSRANEQFF. DNA for the CDR3: TGCGCCAGCAGCTTGTCCAGGGCGAATGAGCAGTTCTTC.

V gene TRBV7-2 combines with J gene TRBJ1-5; D might be TRBD1 (6 bases). This CDR3 contains 15 residues. Germline lookup yields CDR1 SGHTA and CDR2 FQGNSA. V lost 0 bases to trimming and J lost 2 bases, with 8 bases between them. The CDR3 sequence is CASSLAGGRNQPQHF. For the CDR3, the DNA is TGTGCCAGCAGCTTAGCAGGGGGTCGCAATCAGCCCCAGCATTTT.

The rearrangement links TRBV12-3 or TRBV12-4 to TRBJ2-2, with 7 bases matching TRBD1. V was clipped by 6 bases and J by 1 base; unmatched bases: 5. CDR3 length: 15 amino acids. CDR3 in amino acids: CASRPGQLNTGELFF. In DNA form, the CDR3 reads TGTGCCAGCAGACCGGGACAGTTGAACACCGGGGAGCTGTTTTTT.

This sequence joins TRBV3-1 and TRBJ2-5, with D perhaps given as TRBD1 or TRBD2 (5 bases each). CDR1 is LGHDT, CDR2 YNNKEL, per germline (reference sequence). The CDR3 covers 15 residues. Trimming removed 4 bases from V and 3 bases from J, with 15 bases in between. CDR3 sequence reads: CASSLLGVGEETQYF. The CDR3 region has the DNA TGTGCCAGCAGCCTTTTGGGGGTCGGCGAAGAGACCCAGTACTTC.

This clonotype was detected a few times. This rearrangement joins TRBV5-1 to TRBJ2-3; the D gene is possibly TRBD2 (5 bases). The CDR3 contains 16 residues. Germline V gives CDR1 SGHRS, CDR2 YFSETQ. V was cut by 3 bases and J by 4 bases, with 18 bases left in between. This CDR3 reads CASSSLGLFAADTQYF. CDR3 DNA sequence: TGCGCCAGCAGCTCACTAGGGTTATTCGCGGCAGATACGCAGTATTTT.

The rearrangement links TRBV7-9 to TRBJ1-2; D perhaps matches TRBD1 (6 bases). Germline V gene lookup returns CDR1 SEHNR and CDR2 FQNEAQ (reference sequence). The CDR3 loop spans 13 amino acids. Deletions cut 4 bases from V and 4 bases from J, with 10 bases between. CDR3 DNA: TGTGCCAGCAGCTACGGGACAAGCTATGGCTACACCTTC. Encoded protein: CASSYGTSYGYTF.

This clonotype has at least ten counts. This chain connects TRBV4-3 to TRBJ2-3; TRBD2 agrees at 7 bases. The CDR3 contains 16 residues. V was clipped by 0 bases and J by 1 base; unmatched bases: 4. Germline lookup yields CDR1 LGHNA and CDR2 YSLEER. The CDR3: CASSQESGARTDTQYF. CDR3 DNA sequence: TGCGCCAGCAGCCAAGAAAGCGGGGCCCGCACAGATACGCAGTATTTT.